This TCR beta chain comes out of a study of shared clonotypes between healthy human individuals (dated by TCRdb to about 2020). Describing the broader study: The cohort included a few men and a couple of women between 18 and 49 years of age. To increase sequencing depth and limit assay-specific biases, TCR repertoire library preparation and sequencing were carried out by different laboratories using diverse techniques. The study deeply sequenced blood TCR repertoires of five healthy adults to estimate repertoire size and the extent of clonotype sharing between individuals. For each donor, CD4 naive and CD4 memory were each given three plates, CD8 naive was given two plates, and CD8 memory was given one plate. Between about 0.8 and 9.5 billion PBMCs per donor were obtained by leukapheresis. The study at large found these results: Even with the large sequencing depth, rarefaction of the sorted-subset datasets indicated that sequencing was incomplete. Compared with non-shared clonotypes, clonotypes shared by all four sorted-subset donors had higher generation probabilities. Pairwise subsampling indicated that sequencing depth was expected to affect the degree of clonotype sharing among donors. Estimated clonotype richness was generally larger for naive than for memory subsets. Only blood was sampled, and tissue TCR repertoires likely differ from those in blood. The genetic and exposure-history diversity represented was limited by the small number of donors. Approximately 5% of naive CD4, 3.5% of naive CD8, roughly 2.4% of memory CD4, and 0.4% of memory CD8 clonotypes were shared across a few donors.

Donors were healthy HIV-negative adults with no recently reported acute infections or vaccinations. Only Caucasian adults living in Nashville, Tennessee, USA were represented among the donors. CD4+ T cells were enriched by magnetic negative selection; naive cells were then positively selected on CD45RA, and the negative fraction formed the memory subset. Blood was obtained by leukapheresis, after which PBMCs were separated by Ficoll-Histopaque density gradient centrifugation and cryopreserved in liquid nitrogen vapor phase. Purity and quantity of every magnetically sorted T cell population were checked by analytical flow cytometry. Genomic DNA was isolated from every sorted fraction and measured by UV absorbance on a Nanodrop 2000c. Using the deep immunoSEQ assay, multiplex PCR amplified TCR CDR3 regions from genomic DNA. Genomic DNA extracted from each cell subset was distributed evenly over all wells of several immunoSEQ 96-well plates, and each plate served as one replicate. For sorted subsets, approximately 0.2 ug of genomic DNA, equivalent to 30,000 or so T cell genomes, went into each replicate PCR. Purified libraries were measured with a Qubit 3.0 fluorometer, size-checked on a Bioanalyzer 2100, and measured again with the KAPA Library Quantification kit. Every immunoSEQ 96-well plate was sequenced on a separate single-read 150-cycle Illumina NextSeq 550 flow cell. From the authors' description of their analysis: Because the immunoSEQ output held only junctional sequences and lacked quality scores, the filtering could not match the filtering applied to full-length reads. To assign V/J genes and CDR3, sequences were annotated using PyIR, a Python wrapper for IgBLAST v1.9, with IMGT germline references. Any read was removed if the V/J assignment was weak (E-value above 1e-6), the CDR3 was missing, or the read contained stop codons, out-of-frame junctions, or ambiguous translated residues. A V3J clonotype was defined by an identical inferred V gene, J gene, and CDR3 amino acid sequence. To compute the percentage overlap between repertoires, the number of shared unique clonotypes was divided by the size of the smaller repertoire. Richness of each repertoire was evaluated using RTK rarefaction, the Chao1 estimator, and Recon v2.1 estimates of unobserved clonotypes. For all TCRbeta clonotypes obtained by the gDNA method from four donors, generation probabilities were computed with OLGA. This is the immuneACCESS table as TCRdb keeps it, with only in-frame sequences that have V and J called. A part of the clones is gone; compared with another copy, unresolved V genes explain less than half, and the rest is unexplained. V, J and clone size reflect that table, while D and trimming were determined from the DNA. Present in this sample are about 2 million clones, over 85% of which were seen just once. The ten largest clones capture about 0.13% of the sample.

The germline V gene (reference sequence) supplies CDR1 GTSNPN and CDR2 SVGIG. V and J are truncated by 1 base and 7 bases respectively, leaving an intervening sequence of 7 bases. The CDR3, from cysteine to phenylalanine, totals 12 residues. Only the CDR3 region is kept as DNA, spanning 36 bases read in frame from base 1. To note about this clone: The antigen it recognizes is unknown. The input lacks base qualities; no much larger clone sits a single base away.

This TCR came from a man aged 18 to 29 in good health. The sequencing input was naive CD4+ T cells sorted from blood. The sample's cell subset or site label, in plain terms: CD45RA+ positively selected. The chain joins TRBV30 to TRBJ2-2; the D gene is perhaps TRBD1, from 5 matching bases. The CDR3 has the sequence CAWSAGIGELFF. The sequenced DNA: TGTGCCTGGAGTGCAGGGATCGGGGAGCTGTTTTTT.